One sample yielded the 28 T cell receptor beta chains listed below, sequenced in a study of radiotherapy plus CTLA-4 blockade in lung cancer. Measured with immunoSEQ multiplex PCR; TCRdb has only the in-frame clones, and not every one. This sample carries about 28,000 clones, 79% of them seen once, and the ten largest clones take approximately 15%. Here the sequenced sample was peripheral blood, taken from a patient treated with radiotherapy plus ipilimumab. These receptors came from a human donor with non-small cell lung cancer that progressed on radiotherapy plus ipilimumab.

The chain combines TRBV6-6 with TRBJ1-5; no definite D call. The CDR3 has 14 amino acids. V shed 6 bases and J shed 5 bases, with 14 bases lying between them. Germline V gene lookup returns CDR1 MNHNY and CDR2 SVGAGI (reference sequence). The CDR3 sequence: CASRPSGVHQPQHF. The CDR3 region has the DNA TGTGCCAGCAGACCCAGTGGTGTGCATCAGCCCCAGCATTTT.

The CDR3 DNA sequence: TGTGCCAGCAGTTATGGGGTCAGCGAGCAGTACTTC. Translating it yields CASSYGVSEQYF. The rearrangement joins TRBV6-1 to TRBJ2-7; no firm D call. The CDR3 sequence is 12 residues long. CDR1 MNHNS and CDR2 SASEGT come from the germline V gene. The V end lost 5 bases, the J end lost 6 bases, and 11 bases lay between the germline ends.

The chain is built from TRBV5-6 and TRBJ2-2; D gene ambiguous. The CDR3 contains 15 residues. Germline values: CDR1 SGHDT, CDR2 YYEEEE. Trimming took off 1 base at V and 4 bases at J, with 11 bases between the two ends. The CDR3 nucleotides are TGTGCCAGCAGCTTGAGACCGGTGGGCACCGGGGAGCTGTTTTTT. Protein sequence: CASSLRPVGTGELFF.

V usage is TRBV5-1 and J usage is TRBJ2-7, with TRBD1 matching 8 bases. Germline assignment: CDR1 SGHRS and CDR2 YFSETQ. The CDR3 consists of 15 residues. V was clipped by 0 bases and J by 0 bases; unmatched bases: 2. The DNA of the CDR3 is TGCGCCAGCAGCTTGGGGGACAGGTTCTCCTACGAGCAGTACTTC. Its translation is CASSLGDRFSYEQYF.

V gene TRBV5-6 combines with J gene TRBJ1-5; 9 bases are shared with TRBD1. The germline gives CDR1 SGHDT, CDR2 YYEEEE. The CDR3 runs 15 residues. V gave up 4 bases and J gave up 3 bases; unmatched junction bases: 5. The CDR3 loop reads CASSRTGAANQPQHF. CDR3 nucleotides: TGTGCCAGCAGCCGGACAGGGGCCGCCAATCAGCCCCAGCATTTT.

V usage is TRBV5-1 and J usage is TRBJ2-7; tentatively, D is TRBD1 (5 bases). Germline V gene lookup returns CDR1 SGHRS and CDR2 YFSETQ. The V end was cut by 5 bases, the J end by 1 base, with 13 bases between. This CDR3 contains 14 residues. The DNA of the CDR3 is TGCGCCAGCAGTTCCGACAGCTTATCCTACGAGCAGTACTTC. It specifies CASSSDSLSYEQYF.

This chain links TRBV28 with TRBJ2-2; unclear D gene. The CDR3 extends over 15 amino acids. V dropped 4 bases and J dropped 2 bases, with 11 bases sitting between them. Germline lookup yields CDR1 MDHEN and CDR2 SYDVKM. The CDR3 region is CASSSLLKNTGELFF. The CDR3 DNA reads TGTGCCAGCAGTTCCCTCCTTAAAAACACCGGGGAGCTGTTTTTT.

V is TRBV19 and J is TRBJ2-2, with D hard to call. Between the trimmed V and J ends, which lost 0 bases and 7 bases, there was a span of 15 bases. The CDR3 totals 16 residues. Germline V CDR1 and CDR2: LNHDA, SQIVND (reference sequence). CDR3 protein: CASSIDSGPPGGELFF. DNA of the CDR3: TGTGCCAGTAGTATAGATTCGGGCCCCCCGGGCGGGGAGCTGTTTTTT.

The J gene is TRBJ1-1, the V gene TRBV28; tentative D call: TRBD1 (5 bases). The CDR3 spans 15 residues. Germline V CDR1 and CDR2: MDHEN, SYDVKM. The ends were cut back, 5 bases at V and 1 base at J, with 14 bases in the middle. CDR3 amino acids: CASSPRGHKNTEAFF. The CDR3 DNA sequence: TGTGCCAGCAGTCCCCGGGGCCACAAGAACACTGAAGCTTTCTTT. The entire variable domain, with the rest obtained from reference TRBV28 and TRBJ1-1, is as follows: DVKVTQSSRYLVKRTGEKVFLECVQDMDHENMFWYRQDPGLGLRLIYFSYDVKMKEKGDIPEGYSVSREKKERFSLILESASTNQTSMYLCASSPRGHKNTEAFFGQGTRLTVV.

This chain links TRBV6-5 with TRBJ1-1; 9 bases agree with TRBD1. The J segment lost 4 bases and the V segment lost 4 bases, leaving 4 bases of the junction unmatched. CDR1 MNHEY and CDR2 SVGAGI come from the germline V gene. The CDR3 has 14 amino acids. The CDR3 DNA is TGTGCCAGCAGTTGGGACAGGGCGGGCACTGAAGCTTTCTTT. Its translation is CASSWDRAGTEAFF.

The chain links TRBV5-1 to TRBJ1-5; 10 bases align to TRBD1. The V gene's germline CDR1 is SGHRS and CDR2 YFSETQ. The V segment lost 4 bases and the J segment 5 bases; nucleotides outside the gene matches: 3. This CDR3 comprises 14 residues. In DNA, the CDR3 is TGCGCCAGCAGCCCGACAGGGGGCTATCAGCCCCAGCATTTT. It codes for CASSPTGGYQPQHF. The full variable domain, rest sourced from reference TRBV5-1 and TRBJ1-5, is KAGVTQTPRYLIKTRGQQVTLSCSPISGHRSVSWYQQTPGQGLQFLFEYFSETQRNKGNFPGRFSGRQFSNSRSEMNVSTLELGDSALYLCASSPTGGYQPQHFGDGTRLSIL.

This clone was found a few times. The V gene is TRBV6-1, the J gene TRBJ1-4; D is uncertain. V was trimmed by 6 bases and J by 6 bases, leaving 17 bases between them. The CDR3 covers 15 residues. Looked up from germline, CDR1 is MNHNS and CDR2 is SASEGT. The CDR3 loop is CASRPGGDWYEKLFF. The CDR3 DNA is TGTGCCAGCAGACCCGGCGGGGATTGGTATGAAAAACTGTTTTTT.

The rearrangement links TRBV5-1 to TRBJ1-1; D possibly corresponds to TRBD1 (6 bases). Germline V gene sequence: CDR1 SGHRS, CDR2 YFSETQ. The CDR3 length is 15 residues. V was shortened by 0 bases and J by 7 bases, with 16 bases between the two germline ends. CDR3 DNA: TGCGCCAGCAGCTTGGCAATTGGGACAAATCATGAAGCTTTCTTT. This encodes CASSLAIGTNHEAFF.

J is TRBJ2-3 and V is TRBV7-2; TRBD2 is a possible D gene (5 bases). The CDR3 extends over 17 amino acids. The V gene lost 5 bases and the J gene lost 5 bases, with 23 bases spanning the gap. Germline CDR1 and CDR2: SGHTA and FQGNSA. The CDR3 is CASSLLSPGSFQDTQYF. CDR3 DNA sequence: TGTGCCAGCAGCCTCCTTTCCCCGGGATCCTTCCAAGATACGCAGTATTTT. Together with reference TRBV7-2 and TRBJ2-3, the CDR3 gives the full variable domain: GAGVSQSPSNKVTEKGKDVELRCDPISGHTALYWYRQSLGQGLEFLIYFQGNSAPDKSGLPSDRFSAERTGGSVSTLTIQRTQQEDSAVYLCASSLLSPGSFQDTQYFGPGTRLTVL.

V gene TRBV2 combines with J gene TRBJ1-5, with D maybe TRBD1 (5 bases). V was clipped by 6 bases and J by 9 bases, with 12 bases between them. CDR1 and CDR2 (germline): SNHLY, FYNNEI. The CDR3 has 12 residues. Here the CDR3 reads CASSGPRAPQHF. The CDR3 coding sequence is TGTGCCAGCAGCGGGCCCAGGGCGCCCCAGCATTTT.

In this sample, this clone turned up once. The chain has TRBV6-5 and TRBJ1-5; D unresolved. Germline V gene sequence: CDR1 MNHEY, CDR2 SVGAGI. Trimming pared 0 bases from V and 3 bases from J, leaving 9 bases between. The CDR3 contains 15 residues. CDR3 nucleotide sequence: TGTGCCAGCAGTTACTCGAAGACGGTCAATCAGCCCCAGCATTTT. Residues: CASSYSKTVNQPQHF.

CDR3 coding DNA: TGCGCCAGCAGTCAGGGGGTGGGCAATCAGCCCCAGCATTTT. It yields the protein CASSQGVGNQPQHF. This sequence joins TRBV5-1 and TRBJ1-5; 7 positions match TRBD1. The CDR3 contains 14 residues. Germline V gene sequence: CDR1 SGHRS, CDR2 YFSETQ. With V trimmed by 5 bases and J by 2 bases, 4 bases remained unmatched.

The rearrangement links TRBV6-1 to TRBJ2-5; D might be TRBD1 (5 bases). This CDR3 is built from 12 residues. From germline, CDR1 is MNHNS and CDR2 SASEGT. V was clipped by 7 bases and J by 7 bases, with 13 bases between them. The CDR3 loop reads CASTWGRATQYF. The CDR3, as DNA: TGTGCCAGCACCTGGGGCCGGGCGACCCAGTACTTC.

The chain employs TRBV19 and TRBJ2-7; 10 nucleotides align to TRBD1. The CDR3 is 14 amino acids. The V and J ends lost 3 bases and 5 bases, in that order; junction bases with no gene match: 4. The germline gives CDR1 LNHDA, CDR2 SQIVND (reference sequence). CDR3: CASSMTGGLNEQYF. The CDR3 region has the DNA TGTGCCAGTAGTATGACAGGGGGCTTAAACGAGCAGTACTTC.

The chain has TRBV28 and TRBJ2-2; tentatively, D is TRBD1 or TRBD2 (5 bases each). Between the trimmed V and J ends, which lost 5 bases and 7 bases, there was a span of 20 bases. The V gene's germline CDR1 is MDHEN and CDR2 SYDVKM. The CDR3 is made up of 16 amino acids. The CDR3 DNA reads as TGTGCCAGCAGTGCTCTCCCGGGGCGCGAAGACGGGGAGCTGTTTTTT. Translation: CASSALPGREDGELFF.

The rearrangement links TRBV30 to TRBJ1-1; D is uncertain. Per germline, CDR1 GTSNPN and CDR2 SVGIG (reference sequence). V was clipped by 3 bases and J by 1 base, with 12 bases between them. CDR3 length: 14 residues. CDR3 region: CAWRRTQRNTEAFF. The CDR3 DNA follows: TGTGCCTGGAGGCGGACCCAGAGGAACACTGAAGCTTTCTTT. The full variable domain, completed using reference TRBV30 and TRBJ1-1, is SQTIHQWPATLVQPVGSPLSLECTVEGTSNPNLYWYRQAAGRGLQLLFYSVGIGQISSEVPQNLSASRPQDRQFILSSKKLLLSDSGFYLCAWRRTQRNTEAFFGQGTRLTVV.

This clone was counted a few times. CDR3: CASSALMSRGDTQYF. The CDR3 region has the DNA TGCGCCAGCAGCGCCTTGATGTCACGGGGGGATACGCAGTATTTT. This sequence joins TRBV5-1 and TRBJ2-3; D is perhaps TRBD2 (6 bases). V lost 4 bases and J lost 6, with 18 bases in between. CDR1 and CDR2 from the germline V gene are SGHRS and YFSETQ. The CDR3 is 15 residues long.

The chain joins TRBV28 to TRBJ1-2; 7 bases align to TRBD1. The CDR3 sequence is 15 residues long. Germline CDR1 reads MDHEN; CDR2 reads SYDVKM. The junction had 8 bases not matched to a gene; V was cut back by 5 bases and J by 2 bases. CDR3: CASSAPGTDNYGYTF. The CDR3 DNA sequence: TGTGCCAGCAGTGCACCCGGGACAGACAACTATGGCTACACCTTC.

With respect to this clone: The junction departs from the called germline gene at one end, perhaps through a read error. This chain links TRBV7-7 with TRBJ2-5, with 7 bases that match TRBD2. Germline CDR1 is SSHAT and CDR2 is FNYEAQ (reference sequence). CDR3 size: 14 residues. In DNA form, the CDR3 reads TGTGCTAGCAGCTTAGGGGCGGGGGAAGAGACCCAGTACTTC. It encodes CASSLGAGEETQYF.

The CDR3 coding sequence is TGTGCCAGCACGAATGGGTACACCGGGGAGCTGTTTTTT. This codes for CASTNGYTGELFF. The chain has TRBV6-5 and TRBJ2-2; D is unresolved. V gave up 7 bases and J gave up 3 bases, with 9 bases separating them. The CDR3 extends over 13 amino acids. Germline V gene data show CDR1 as MNHEY and CDR2 as SVGAGI.

A single count supports this clone. The genes are TRBV5-1 and TRBJ2-7; 10 nucleotides line up with TRBD1. Germline CDR1 and CDR2: SGHRS and YFSETQ. The CDR3 is 13 amino acids. Unmatched junction bases numbered 0, after V lost 0 bases and J lost 6 bases. Here the CDR3 reads CASSLGQGAEQYF. CDR3 bases: TGCGCCAGCAGCTTGGGACAGGGGGCCGAGCAGTACTTC.

The chain has TRBV8-2 and TRBJ1-2. TRBV8-2 is a documented pseudogene. CDR3 length equals 15 residues. CDR3 residues: CGIHGRITKTYGYTF. In DNA form, the CDR3 reads TGTGGCATCCATGGGAGGATAACAAAGACCTATGGCTACACCTTC.

The chain joins TRBV9 to TRBJ1-3; no firm D call. V was shortened by 5 bases and J by 0 bases, with 9 bases between the two germline ends. CDR3 length: 14 residues. Germline V CDR1 and CDR2: SGDLS, YYNGEE. The chain's CDR3 is CASSYGYSGNTIYF. For the CDR3, the DNA is TGTGCCAGCAGTTACGGCTACTCTGGAAACACCATATATTTT.